Listed here is a single T cell receptor beta chain. The data are from a study of blood T cell repertoires in COVID-19. Study in general: The study drew acute and convalescent COVID-19 samples from the United States, Italy and Spain. PBMCs, B-cell-depleted T cells, or T cells were the source of the cDNA or gDNA that made up the material.

Per the germline V gene, CDR1 is SGHRS and CDR2 is YFSETQ. V lost 0 bases and J lost 7; bases outside the gene matches: 12. This CDR3 is 16 amino acids long. Original data processing: Quantification of nucleated cells was approximated via reference gene primer amplification. The protocol was immunoSEQ multiplex PCR, while the TCRdb copy is restricted to in-frame clones and leaves out a portion. D and trimming come from the DNA, and the V and J calls and clone size come from that table. The repertoire holds some 76,000 clones, 80% to 90% seen once, with under 20% in the top ten. The chain uses TRBV5-1 and TRBJ1-1, with 7 bases identical to TRBD1. The TCR comes from a woman aged 55-75 years with acute or convalescent COVID-19. Material: peripheral blood. CDR3 in DNA: TGCGCCAGCAGCTTGGGCCGACAGGGTGCTTCCTTTGAAGCTTTCTTT. Amino acids: CASSLGRQGASFEAFF.